This T cell receptor (beta chain) was sequenced in a study of T cells in Graves' hyperthyroidism and ophthalmopathy. The germline V gene has CDR1 SGHTA and CDR2 FQGNSA. Losses at the gene ends were 5 bases for V and 5 bases for J; bases not matched to a gene: 8. The CDR3 runs to 16 residues. This clonotype occurred a few times. Diagnoses were made from clinical symptoms, serum measures (thyroxine and TRAb), thyroid ultrasound and orbital computed tomography. Amplification of TCR beta CDR3 regions was performed using RNA transcripts as template. Primed by the HTBI set, a first-round RT-PCR was run on the TCR CDR3. MiXCR, run by TCRdb on the multiplex PCR reads, gives a single entry per CDR3 protein. The sample has about 420,000 distinct CDR3 sequences, roughly 14% seen once.

The chain carries TRBV7-2 and TRBJ2-1, with 11 bases fitting TRBD2. Sequencing used blood. This sequence was found in a woman under 30 with Graves' hyperthyroidism. CDR3 DNA: TGTGCCAGCAGCCGAGAGGCTAGCGGGAGGAACAATGAGCAGTTCTTC. This sequence encodes CASSREASGRNNEQFF.